What follows describes a single T cell receptor (beta chain). Here immunoSEQ multiplex PCR was the method, and the copy in TCRdb shows in-frame clones only, minus some. The table records just under 85,000 clones, roughly 90% of them present only once. The sample originates from a study of T cell changes during pregnancy in multiple sclerosis. Between the trimmed V and J ends, which lost 2 bases and 5 bases, there was a span of 16 bases. The CDR3 is 16 amino acids. Germline loops: CDR1 SGHDN, CDR2 FVKESK. The sequences come from peripheral blood, collected in the first trimester of pregnancy. This clonotype originated in a female donor with multiple sclerosis, enrolled in a pregnancy study. This sequence joins TRBV14 and TRBJ2-1, with D possibly matching TRBD2 (7 bases). The CDR3 region has the DNA TGTGCCAGCAGCCAATTTGGAGGGGGGGCCCACAATGAGCAGTTCTTC. Translation: CASSQFGGGAHNEQFF.